Listed below are T cell receptor beta chains from one sample, sequenced in a study of identical twins. MiXCR, applied by TCRdb to the 5' RACE reads, yields one record per CDR3 protein. This table holds under 300,000 distinct CDR3 sequences, approximately 12% found once. These same data were also listed under a study on yellow fever vaccine responses in identical twins.

Source material: memory (CD45RO+) T cells sorted from blood. These receptors originate from a woman under 30 in good health. Each CDR3 is given with its conserved first and last residue. A D gene is named only where the DNA matches it firmly. Not all rows give a size; the values are once, few, many and, for expanded clones, a class.

- 15 TRBJ2-3 TRBV5-1 many TGCGCCAGCAGCTTGGCGGGGGACCTCACAGATACGCAGTATTTT CASSLAGDLTDTQYF
- 15 TRBJ2-1 TRBV5-5 few TGTGCCAGCAGCATTCACTATACATCTATCAATGAGCAGTTCTTC CASSIHYTSINEQFF
TRBD1 15 TRBJ2-5 TRBV10-3 few TGTGCCATCAGCCGGGACAGGGGGTCGGTGGAGACCCAGTACTTC CAISRDRGSVETQYF
- 15 TRBJ1-1 TRBV2 - TGTGCCAGCAGTGCTCAGGGGCAGCTGAACACTGAAGCTTTCTTT CASSAQGQLNTEAFF
- 14 TRBJ2-3 TRBV5-1 many TGCGCCAGCAGCTTCGGGCTTAGCACAGATACGCAGTATTTT CASSFGLSTDTQYF
- 17 TRBJ2-1 TRBV9 few TGTGCCAGCAGCCCGCGGGCCGTCACGTGGCGTTACAATGAGCAGTTCTTC CASSPRAVTWRYNEQFF
- 16 TRBJ2-3 TRBV12-3/TRBV12-4 few TGTGCCAGCAGTCCAACTAGACGTCCCAACACAGATACGCAGTATTTT CASSPTRRPNTDTQYF
- 15 TRBJ2-1 TRBV5-1 - TGCGCCAGCAGCCTTGGACATCTTAGTAATGGTGAGCAGTTCTTC CASSLGHLSNGEQFF
TRBD2 14 TRBJ2-1 TRBV20-1 few TGCAGTGCTAGGGGGGGGGACGCCTACAATGAGCAGTTCTTC CSARGGDAYNEQFF
- 14 TRBJ2-7 TRBV5-1 many TGCGCCAGCAGCTTGGTGGGGACCTCCTACGAGCAGTACTTC CASSLVGTSYEQYF
- 13 TRBJ2-2 TRBV5-1 many TGCGCCAGCAGGCTCGGGGTTACCGGGGAGCTGTTTTTT CASRLGVTGELFF
- 15 TRBJ2-1 TRBV5-5 few TGTGCCAGCAGCTTGGTTGGACAGGGGTTAGCGGGATCGTTCTTC CASSLVGQGLAGSFF
- 17 TRBJ2-1 TRBV7-6 few TGTGCCAGCAGTAGTACGTCCAGGGGACGCTCCTACAATGAGCAGTTCTTC CASSSTSRGRSYNEQFF
TRBD2 14 TRBJ2-1 TRBV3-1 few TGTGCCAGCAGCCCCGGGACTAGCTTCTATGAGCAGTTCTTC CASSPGTSFYEQFF
TRBD2 14 TRBJ2-1 TRBV20-1 few TGCAGTGTTTTGAGCGGGAGAATCGGCGATGAGCAGTTCTTC CSVLSGRIGDEQFF
- 15 TRBJ2-7 TRBV5-1 many TGCGCCAGCAGCTTGGGAGGGGCGGGGAGCTACGAGCAGTACTTC CASSLGGAGSYEQYF